This T cell receptor beta chain was sequenced in a study of radiation and T cells in renal cell carcinoma (dated by TCRdb to 2018 to 2020). For context, the study as a whole: TCR beta sequencing covered 50 to 55 samples in total, comprising approximately 26 tumors and roughly 27 peripheral blood samples. A total of roughly 3,900,000 unique CDR3 nucleotide sequences, encoding around 2.7 million unique CDR3 amino acid sequences, were found across all 55 or so samples.

Overall study outcomes, separate from this receptor: Because only small tumor regions of approximately 1 g were available, intratumoral heterogeneity was not captured. Irradiated tumors showed higher TCR clonality than controls, with the top 100 clonotypes averaging about 54% of the repertoire versus around 43% in nephrectomy-only tumors. Compared with control tumors, irradiated tumors had a greater number of dominant CDR3 motifs, and these motifs made up a bigger portion of the repertoire. The single-armed trial design could not address effects of radiation dose or scheduling on the TCR repertoire.

V and J are truncated by 6 bases and 10 bases respectively, leaving an intervening sequence of 16 bases. CDR1 and CDR2 are read off the germline V gene as MDHEN and SYDVKM. There are 14 amino acids in the CDR3, from cysteine to phenylalanine inclusive. Only the CDR3 region is kept as DNA, spanning 42 bases read in frame from base 1. The time point label, read with the paper, signifies: tumor resected at nephrectomy. In light of the paper, this sample's treatment or condition label describes: treatment-naive control, cytoreductive nephrectomy. Control tumors were obtained from treatment-naive renal cell carcinoma patients in whom cytoreductive nephrectomy was performed without prior radiation. Every patient had renal cell carcinoma of clear cell pathology. The control tumors used for TCR sequencing were from 4 females and roughly 10 males, were resected between 2011 and 2014, and had a median patient age of roughly 58 years (range roughly 40 to 85). Tumor processing involved mechanical dissociation, digestion with collagenase/hyaluronidase at 37 degrees C, handling in gentleMACS C tubes, and storage in liquid nitrogen. Genomic DNA for TCR sequencing was prepared using the QIAamp DNA Blood Mini Kit (Qiagen). Samples were included in the analyses only if all quality control checks were passed.

TCR beta libraries were generated from genomic DNA with the immunoSEQ kit, following the manufacturer's recommendations. To prepare libraries, a first multiplex PCR with proprietary primers was run, followed by a second PCR that added unique barcodes, and a bead cleanup was done after each round. A positive control reaction and a negative control reaction, both provided in the kit, were run with every batch of samples. The final libraries were assessed on an Agilent 4200 TapeStation D1000 ScreenTape, pooled by volume, and quantified by qPCR. Sequencing was performed on an Illumina NextSeq500 using a MidOutput 150-cycle cartridge, with 156 Read1 cycles, 15 Index1 cycles, and the kit custom primers. The pooled library was loaded at 0.75 to 1 pM with a 20% PhiX control spike-in. Regarding the original processing steps: The vendor-processed data were analyzed in R, and a clonotype was defined as all T cells that share the same CDR3 nucleotide sequence. For clone abundance analyses, frequencies were normalized to the 10,000 most abundant clones per sample. Before analysis, public T cell clones were removed, and these numbered fewer than six per sample on average. Dominant motifs were analyzed with ImmunoMap using the PAM10 matrix, a gap penalty of 30, and a homology threshold of 0.3, and motifs with a cumulative frequency of at least 0.01 were considered dominant. Drawn from immuneACCESS, this table holds only the in-frame rearrangements with V and J called that TCRdb kept. Clones are partly lost; checked studies trace under half to an unresolved V gene and leave the rest unexplained. The D gene and trimming were derived from the DNA, and the V and J assignments and clone size from that table. For this sample the table gives approximately 12,000 clones, of which about 65% were detected only once. Around 20% of the sample lies in the top ten.

In the case of this clone: This receptor's antigen is unknown. No much larger clone exists at a distance of one base, and base qualities are not known.

This sequence was found in a woman older than 75 with renal cell carcinoma. The sequences come from tumor tissue, collected from a patient whose treatment was nephrectomy without radiotherapy. Recombination connected TRBV28 to TRBJ1-6, with no reliable assignment of the D segment. The CDR3 here reads CASSPSGVGSPLHF. The DNA sequence is TGTGCCAGCAGCCCATCCGGGGTCGGGTCACCCCTCCACTTT.